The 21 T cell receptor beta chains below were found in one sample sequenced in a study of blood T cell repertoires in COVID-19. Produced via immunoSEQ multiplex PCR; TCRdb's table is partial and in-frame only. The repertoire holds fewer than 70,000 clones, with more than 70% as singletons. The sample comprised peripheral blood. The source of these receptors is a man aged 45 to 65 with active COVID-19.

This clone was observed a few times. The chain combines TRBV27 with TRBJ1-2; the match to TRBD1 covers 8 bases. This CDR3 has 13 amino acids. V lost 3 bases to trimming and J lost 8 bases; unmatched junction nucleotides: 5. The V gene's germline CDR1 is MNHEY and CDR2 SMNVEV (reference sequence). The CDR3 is CASSFRGLEGYTF. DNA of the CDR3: TGTGCCAGCAGTTTCAGGGGGCTCGAAGGCTACACCTTC.

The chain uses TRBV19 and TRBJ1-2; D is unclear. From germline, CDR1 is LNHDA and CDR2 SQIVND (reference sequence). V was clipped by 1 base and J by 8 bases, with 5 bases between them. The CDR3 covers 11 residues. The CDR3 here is CASSIGGGYTF. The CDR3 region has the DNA TGTGCCAGTAGTATAGGTGGCGGCTACACCTTC.

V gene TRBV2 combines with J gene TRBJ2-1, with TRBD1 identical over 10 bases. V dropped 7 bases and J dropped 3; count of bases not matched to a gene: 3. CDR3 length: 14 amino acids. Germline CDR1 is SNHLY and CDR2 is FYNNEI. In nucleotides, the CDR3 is TGTGCCAGCACTAGGACAGGGGGCTACAATGAGCAGTTCTTC. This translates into CASTRTGGYNEQFF.

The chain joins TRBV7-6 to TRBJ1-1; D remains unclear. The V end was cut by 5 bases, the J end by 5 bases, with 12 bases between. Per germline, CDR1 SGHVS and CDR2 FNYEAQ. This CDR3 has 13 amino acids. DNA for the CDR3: TGTGCCAGCAGCCTTAACGCGAGAACTGAAGCTTTCTTT. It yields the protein CASSLNARTEAFF.

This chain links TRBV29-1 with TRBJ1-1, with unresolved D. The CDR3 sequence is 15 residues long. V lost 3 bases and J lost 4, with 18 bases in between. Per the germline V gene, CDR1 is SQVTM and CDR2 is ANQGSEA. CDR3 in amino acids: CSVDAGWAMSTEAFF. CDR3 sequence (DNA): TGCAGCGTTGATGCGGGTTGGGCCATGAGCACTGAAGCTTTCTTT.

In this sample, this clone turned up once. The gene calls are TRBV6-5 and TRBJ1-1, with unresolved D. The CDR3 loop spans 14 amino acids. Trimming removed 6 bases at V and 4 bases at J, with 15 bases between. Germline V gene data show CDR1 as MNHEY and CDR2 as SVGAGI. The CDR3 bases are TGTGCCAGCAGGGGCAAACCACGGGGCACTGAAGCTTTCTTT. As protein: CASRGKPRGTEAFF.

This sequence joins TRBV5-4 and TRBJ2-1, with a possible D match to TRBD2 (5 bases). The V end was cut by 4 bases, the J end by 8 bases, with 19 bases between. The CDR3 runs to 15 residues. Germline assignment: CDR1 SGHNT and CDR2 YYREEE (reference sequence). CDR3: CASSRSGFPFDEQFF. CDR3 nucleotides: TGTGCCAGCAGCCGATCGGGGTTTCCTTTCGATGAGCAGTTCTTC.

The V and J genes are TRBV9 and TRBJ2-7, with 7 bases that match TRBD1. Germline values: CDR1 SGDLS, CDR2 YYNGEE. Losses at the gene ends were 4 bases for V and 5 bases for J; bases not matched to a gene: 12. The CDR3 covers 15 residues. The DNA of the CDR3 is TGTGCCAGCAGCCCAGTCAGGACAGGAGTCCACGAGCAGTACTTC. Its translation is CASSPVRTGVHEQYF.

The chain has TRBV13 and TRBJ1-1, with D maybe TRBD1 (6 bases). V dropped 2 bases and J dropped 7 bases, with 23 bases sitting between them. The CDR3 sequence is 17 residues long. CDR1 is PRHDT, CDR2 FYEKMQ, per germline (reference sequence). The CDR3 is CASSLFVVGGRLFEAFF. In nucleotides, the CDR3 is TGTGCCAGCAGCTTATTTGTGGTCGGGGGGCGGCTATTTGAAGCTTTCTTT.

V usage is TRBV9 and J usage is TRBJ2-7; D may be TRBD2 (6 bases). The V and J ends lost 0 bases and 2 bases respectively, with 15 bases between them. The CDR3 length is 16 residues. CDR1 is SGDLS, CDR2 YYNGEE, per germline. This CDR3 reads CASSVGGGNGAYEQYF. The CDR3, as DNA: TGTGCCAGCAGCGTAGGAGGAGGGAACGGAGCCTACGAGCAGTACTTC.

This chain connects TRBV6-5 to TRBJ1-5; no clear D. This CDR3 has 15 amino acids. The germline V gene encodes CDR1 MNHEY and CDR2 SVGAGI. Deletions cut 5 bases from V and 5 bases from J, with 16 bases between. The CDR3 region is CASSSSGFQYQPQHF. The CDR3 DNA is TGTGCCAGCAGTAGCTCCGGGTTTCAATATCAGCCCCAGCATTTT.

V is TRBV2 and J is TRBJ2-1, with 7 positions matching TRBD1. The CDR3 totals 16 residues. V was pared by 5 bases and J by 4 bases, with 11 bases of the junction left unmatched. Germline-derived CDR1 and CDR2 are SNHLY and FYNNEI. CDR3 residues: CASSITHVGQYNEQFF. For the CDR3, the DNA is TGTGCCAGCAGTATCACCCACGTGGGACAGTACAATGAGCAGTTCTTC.

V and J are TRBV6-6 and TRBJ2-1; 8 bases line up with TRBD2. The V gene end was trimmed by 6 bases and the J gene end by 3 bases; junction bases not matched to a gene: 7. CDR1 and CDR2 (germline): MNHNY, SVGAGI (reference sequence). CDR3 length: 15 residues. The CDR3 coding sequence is TGTGCCAGCAGCCGAATAGCGGGGAACTACAATGAGCAGTTCTTC. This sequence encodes CASSRIAGNYNEQFF.

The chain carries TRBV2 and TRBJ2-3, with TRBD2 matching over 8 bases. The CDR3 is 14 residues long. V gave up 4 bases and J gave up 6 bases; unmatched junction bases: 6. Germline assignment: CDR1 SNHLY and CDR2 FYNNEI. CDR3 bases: TGTGCCAGCAGTGCAAGCGGGGGCAGGGATACGCAGTATTTT. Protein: CASSASGGRDTQYF. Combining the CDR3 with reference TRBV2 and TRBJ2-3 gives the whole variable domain EPEVTQTPSHQVTQMGQEVILRCVPISNHLYFYWYRQILGQKVEFLVSFYNNEISEKSEIFDDQFSVERPDGSNFTLKIRSTKLEDSAMYFCASSASGGRDTQYFGPGTRLTVL.

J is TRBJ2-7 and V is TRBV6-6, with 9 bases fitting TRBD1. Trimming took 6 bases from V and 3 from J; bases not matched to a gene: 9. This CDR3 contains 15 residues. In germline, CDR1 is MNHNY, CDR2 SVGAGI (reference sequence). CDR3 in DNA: TGTGCCAGCAGGTCCGCCGGGACAGGGAGCTACGAGCAGTACTTC. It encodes CASRSAGTGSYEQYF.

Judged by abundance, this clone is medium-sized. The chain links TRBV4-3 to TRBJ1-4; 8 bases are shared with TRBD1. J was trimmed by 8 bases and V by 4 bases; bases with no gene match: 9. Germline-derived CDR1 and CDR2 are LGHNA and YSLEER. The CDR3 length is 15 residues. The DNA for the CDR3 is TGCGCCAGCAGCCCCACTCAGGGGGCAGAAGAAAAACTGTTTTTT. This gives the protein CASSPTQGAEEKLFF.

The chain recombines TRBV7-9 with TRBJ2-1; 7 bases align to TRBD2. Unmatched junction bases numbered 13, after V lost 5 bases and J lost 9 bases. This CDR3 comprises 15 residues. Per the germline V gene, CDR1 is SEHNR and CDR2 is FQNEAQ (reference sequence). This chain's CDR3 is CASSRPGVRGGEQFF. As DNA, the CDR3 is TGTGCCAGCAGCCGACCGGGGGTGCGCGGGGGTGAGCAGTTCTTC.

CDR3 amino acids: CASSLVRGPQHF. The CDR3 coding sequence is TGTGCCAGCAGTTTAGTCCGAGGGCCCCAGCATTTT. The V and J genes are TRBV12-3 or TRBV12-4 and TRBJ1-5; no firm D call. CDR3 length: 12 amino acids. V dropped 1 base and J dropped 9 bases, with 7 bases sitting between them.

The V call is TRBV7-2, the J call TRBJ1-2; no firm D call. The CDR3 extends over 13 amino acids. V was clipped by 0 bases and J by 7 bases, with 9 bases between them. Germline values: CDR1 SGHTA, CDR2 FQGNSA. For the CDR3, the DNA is TGTGCCAGCAGCTTAGCCGGGAAGGGTGGCTACACCTTC. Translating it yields CASSLAGKGGYTF.

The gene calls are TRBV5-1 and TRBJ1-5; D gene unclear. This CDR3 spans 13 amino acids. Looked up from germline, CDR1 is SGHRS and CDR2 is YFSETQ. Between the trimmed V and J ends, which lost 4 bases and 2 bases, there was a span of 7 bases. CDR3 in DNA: TGCGCCAGCAGCCGGGAGGGCAATCAGCCCCAGCATTTT. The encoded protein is CASSREGNQPQHF.

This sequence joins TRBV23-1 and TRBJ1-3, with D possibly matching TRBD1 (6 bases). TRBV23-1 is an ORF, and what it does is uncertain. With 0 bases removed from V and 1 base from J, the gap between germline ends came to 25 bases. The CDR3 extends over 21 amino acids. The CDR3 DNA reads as TGCGCCAGCAGTCAATCGCCCAAGAACAGGGCCAAGGGCCAATCTGGAAACACCATATATTTT. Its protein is CASSQSPKNRAKGQSGNTIYF.